The subject of this entry is one T cell receptor (beta chain). Its specificity is not known. Trimming stripped 3 bases from V and 3 bases from J, with 12 bases between. Per the germline V gene, CDR1 is MDHEN and CDR2 is SYDVKM. CDR3 length equals 15 residues. Every subset had its genomic DNA shared out evenly among several immunoSEQ plates. Profiling relied on immunoSEQ multiplex PCR, and the TCRdb table lists in-frame clones only, not all of them. The profile covers about 610,000 clones, with more than 95% appearing a single time and around 0.058% taken by the ten largest. The sample comes from a study of shared clonotypes between healthy human individuals. Overall study: Every donor yielded three CD4 naive, three CD4 memory, two CD8 naive and one CD8 memory plate. Study-wide points: Clonotype sharing levels among donors were expected to vary with sequencing depth. Generation probabilities were higher for clonotypes shared across all four sorted-subset donors than for unshared ones.

The sequence was obtained from a woman aged 30 to 39 in good health. Input material: naive CD4+ T cells sorted from blood. Subset described: CD45RA+ positively selected. V usage is TRBV28 and J usage is TRBJ1-5; D possibly corresponds to TRBD1 (5 bases). CDR3 coding DNA: TGTGCCAGCAGTTTGGGGGACGGTTACAATCAGCCCCAGCATTTT. This gives the protein CASSLGDGYNQPQHF.